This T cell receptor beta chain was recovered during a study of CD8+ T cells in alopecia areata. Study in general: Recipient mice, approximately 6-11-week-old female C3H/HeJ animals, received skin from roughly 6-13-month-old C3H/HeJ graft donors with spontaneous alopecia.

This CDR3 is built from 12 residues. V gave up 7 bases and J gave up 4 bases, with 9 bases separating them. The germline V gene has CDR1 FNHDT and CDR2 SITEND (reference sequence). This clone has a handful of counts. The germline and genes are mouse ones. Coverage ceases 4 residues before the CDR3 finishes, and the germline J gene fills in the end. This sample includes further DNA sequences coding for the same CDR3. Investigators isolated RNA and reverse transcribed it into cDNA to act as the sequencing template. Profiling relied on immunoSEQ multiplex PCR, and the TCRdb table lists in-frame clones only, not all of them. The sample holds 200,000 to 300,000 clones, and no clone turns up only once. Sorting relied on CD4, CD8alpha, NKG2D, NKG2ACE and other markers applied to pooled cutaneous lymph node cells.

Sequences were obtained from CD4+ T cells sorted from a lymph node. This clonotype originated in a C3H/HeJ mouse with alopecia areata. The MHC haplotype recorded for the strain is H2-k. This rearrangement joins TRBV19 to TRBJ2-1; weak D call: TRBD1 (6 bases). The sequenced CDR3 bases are TGTGCCAGCGGGGGACAATATGCT. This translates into CASGGQYA. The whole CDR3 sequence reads CASGGQYAEQFF. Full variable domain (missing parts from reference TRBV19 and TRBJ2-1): GGIITQTPKFLIGQEGQKLTLKCQQNFNHDTMYWYRQDSGKGLRLIYYSITENDLQKGDLSEGYDASREKKSSFSLTVTSAQKNEMAVFLCASGGQYAEQFFGPGTRLTVL.